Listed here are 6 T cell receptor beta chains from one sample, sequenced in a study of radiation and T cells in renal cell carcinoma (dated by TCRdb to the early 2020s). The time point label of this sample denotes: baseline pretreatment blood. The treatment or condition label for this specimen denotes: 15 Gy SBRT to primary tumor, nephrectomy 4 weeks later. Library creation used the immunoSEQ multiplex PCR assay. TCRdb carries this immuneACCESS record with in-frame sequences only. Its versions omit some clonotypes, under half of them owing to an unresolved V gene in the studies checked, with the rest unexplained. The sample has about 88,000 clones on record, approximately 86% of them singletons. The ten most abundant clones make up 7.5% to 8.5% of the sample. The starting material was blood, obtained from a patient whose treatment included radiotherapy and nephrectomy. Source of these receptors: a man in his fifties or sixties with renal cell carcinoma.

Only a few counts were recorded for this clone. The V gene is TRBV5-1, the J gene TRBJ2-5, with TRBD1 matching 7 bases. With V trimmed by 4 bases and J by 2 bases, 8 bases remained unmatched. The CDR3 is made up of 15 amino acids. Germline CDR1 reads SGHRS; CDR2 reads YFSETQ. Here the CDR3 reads CASSVTGTSQETQYF. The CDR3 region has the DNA TGCGCCAGCAGCGTGACAGGGACCTCACAAGAGACCCAGTACTTC.

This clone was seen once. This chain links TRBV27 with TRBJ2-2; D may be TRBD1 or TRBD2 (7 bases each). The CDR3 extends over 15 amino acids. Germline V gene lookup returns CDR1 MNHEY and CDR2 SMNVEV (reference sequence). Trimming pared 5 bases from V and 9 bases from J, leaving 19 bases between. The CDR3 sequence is CASSTSGGGRRELFF. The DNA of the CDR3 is TGTGCCAGCAGTACATCAGGGGGAGGGCGCCGGGAGCTGTTTTTT.

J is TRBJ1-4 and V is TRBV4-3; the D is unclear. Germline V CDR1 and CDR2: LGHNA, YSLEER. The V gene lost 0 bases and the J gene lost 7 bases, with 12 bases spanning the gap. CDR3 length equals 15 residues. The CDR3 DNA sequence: TGCGCCAGCAGCCAAGATTCAGGATTAAGTGAAAAACTGTTTTTT. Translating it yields CASSQDSGLSEKLFF.

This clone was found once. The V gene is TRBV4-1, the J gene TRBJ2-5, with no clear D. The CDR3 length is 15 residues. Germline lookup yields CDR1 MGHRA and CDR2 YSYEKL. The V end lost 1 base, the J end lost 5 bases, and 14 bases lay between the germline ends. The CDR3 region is CASSQGAQPLETQYF. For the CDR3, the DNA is TGCGCCAGCAGCCAAGGTGCCCAGCCACTCGAGACCCAGTACTTC.

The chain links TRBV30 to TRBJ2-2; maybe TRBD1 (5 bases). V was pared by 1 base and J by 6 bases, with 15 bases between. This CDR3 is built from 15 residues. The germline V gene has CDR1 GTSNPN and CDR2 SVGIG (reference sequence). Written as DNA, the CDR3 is TGTGCCTGGAGTGCGTGGGGCCCGGCCGCCGGGGAGCTGTTTTTT. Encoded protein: CAWSAWGPAAGELFF.

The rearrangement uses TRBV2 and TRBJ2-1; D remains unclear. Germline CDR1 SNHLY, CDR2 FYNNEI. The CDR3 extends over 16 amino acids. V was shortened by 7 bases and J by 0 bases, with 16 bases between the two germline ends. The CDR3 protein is CASNSQPASSYNEQFF. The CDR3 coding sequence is TGTGCCAGCAATAGCCAGCCAGCGAGCTCCTACAATGAGCAGTTCTTC.